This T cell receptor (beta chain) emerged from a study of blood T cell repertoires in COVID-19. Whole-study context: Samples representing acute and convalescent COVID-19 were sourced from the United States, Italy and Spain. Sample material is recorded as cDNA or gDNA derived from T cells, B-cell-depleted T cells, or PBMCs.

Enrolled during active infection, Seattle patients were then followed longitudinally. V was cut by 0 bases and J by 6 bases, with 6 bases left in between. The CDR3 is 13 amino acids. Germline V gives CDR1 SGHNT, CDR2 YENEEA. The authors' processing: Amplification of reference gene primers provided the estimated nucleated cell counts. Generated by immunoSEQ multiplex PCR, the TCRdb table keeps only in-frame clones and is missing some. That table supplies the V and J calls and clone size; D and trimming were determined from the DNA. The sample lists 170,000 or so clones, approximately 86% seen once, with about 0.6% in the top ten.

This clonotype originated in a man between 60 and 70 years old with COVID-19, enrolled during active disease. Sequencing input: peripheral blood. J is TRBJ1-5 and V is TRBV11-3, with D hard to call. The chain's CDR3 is CASSLDRLQPQHF. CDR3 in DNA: TGTGCCAGCAGCTTAGATCGACTTCAGCCCCAGCATTTT.